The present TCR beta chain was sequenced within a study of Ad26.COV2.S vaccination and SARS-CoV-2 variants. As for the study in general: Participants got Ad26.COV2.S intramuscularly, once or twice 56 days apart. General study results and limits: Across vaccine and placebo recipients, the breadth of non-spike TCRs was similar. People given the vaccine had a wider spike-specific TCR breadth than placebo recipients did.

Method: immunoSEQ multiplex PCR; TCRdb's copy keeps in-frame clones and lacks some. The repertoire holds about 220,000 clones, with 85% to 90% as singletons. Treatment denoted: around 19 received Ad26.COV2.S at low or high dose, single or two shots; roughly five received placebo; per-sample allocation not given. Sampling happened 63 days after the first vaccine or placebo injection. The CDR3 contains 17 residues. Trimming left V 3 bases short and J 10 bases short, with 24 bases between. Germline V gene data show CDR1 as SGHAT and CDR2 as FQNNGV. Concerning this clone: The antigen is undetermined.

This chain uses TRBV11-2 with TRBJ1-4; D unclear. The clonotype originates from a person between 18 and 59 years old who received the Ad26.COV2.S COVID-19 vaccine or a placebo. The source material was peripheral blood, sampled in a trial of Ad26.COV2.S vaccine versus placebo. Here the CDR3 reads CASSFTSPGSGLPKLFF. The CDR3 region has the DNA TGTGCCAGCAGCTTTACTAGCCCCGGATCAGGCCTCCCAAAACTGTTTTTT.